The 19 T cell receptor beta chains given below trace back to one sample, sequenced in a study of circulating and synovial CD4+ cells in juvenile arthritis. Some clones are missing from TCRdb's copy, which holds only in-frame ones; the method was immunoSEQ multiplex PCR. The sample yields tens of thousands of clones, less than 97% seen once. Sequencing used CD4+ T cells from blood. The receptors were gathered from a human donor with juvenile idiopathic arthritis.

V usage is TRBV5-1 and J usage is TRBJ1-2; 9 nucleotides line up with TRBD1. From germline, CDR1 is SGHRS and CDR2 YFSETQ. The V segment lost 4 bases and the J segment 4 bases; nucleotides outside the gene matches: 8. This CDR3 contains 15 residues. The CDR3: CASSINPTGGYGYTF. The CDR3 region has the DNA TGCGCCAGCAGCATAAACCCGACAGGGGGCTATGGCTACACCTTC.

This rearrangement joins TRBV19 to TRBJ1-5; perhaps TRBD1 as D (5 bases). Per the germline V gene, CDR1 is LNHDA and CDR2 is SQIVND (reference sequence). V was shortened by 1 base and J by 7 bases, with 11 bases between the two germline ends. The CDR3 spans 14 residues. CDR3 sequence (DNA): TGTGCCAGTAGTATAGTCGTCGGGGGACAGCCCCAGCATTTT. The encoded protein is CASSIVVGGQPQHF.

The chain links TRBV12-5 to TRBJ2-3; tentatively, D is TRBD2 (6 bases). In germline, CDR1 is LGHNT, CDR2 FRNRAP. The germline V and J ends were trimmed by 1 base and 6 bases, with 11 bases remaining between them. The CDR3 totals 14 residues. This CDR3 reads CASGLELATDTQYF. CDR3 coding DNA: TGTGCTAGTGGTTTGGAACTAGCAACCGATACGCAGTATTTT.

The chain uses TRBV2 and TRBJ1-5, with D unclear. V lost 4 bases and J 1 base, leaving 11 bases between the germline ends. The CDR3 is 15 amino acids. Germline V lookup: CDR1 SNHLY, CDR2 FYNNEI. CDR3 DNA sequence: TGTGCCAGCAGTGGATGGAGAGGGAGCAATCAGCCCCAGCATTTT. Its translation: CASSGWRGSNQPQHF.

V usage is TRBV6-5 and J usage is TRBJ2-2; the D gene is possibly TRBD2 (6 bases). The ends were cut back, 6 bases at V and 7 bases at J, with 15 bases in the middle. From germline, CDR1 is MNHEY and CDR2 SVGAGI. The CDR3 covers 14 residues. The CDR3 region is CASRPRGFDGELFF. DNA of the CDR3: TGTGCCAGCAGGCCTCGGGGGTTCGACGGGGAGCTGTTTTTT.

The CDR3 spells CASSLDLPGVGELFF. CDR3 DNA sequence: TGCGCCAGCAGCTTGGACCTCCCCGGGGTGGGGGAGCTGTTTTTT. The chain has TRBV5-1 and TRBJ2-2, with D possibly matching TRBD2 (5 bases). Trimming left V 0 bases short and J 8 bases short, with 14 bases between. Germline-derived CDR1 and CDR2 are SGHRS and YFSETQ. This CDR3 has 15 residues.

This chain joins TRBV6-5 and TRBJ1-1; D not certain. V lost 7 bases, J lost 0 bases, and 9 bases lay in between. Per germline, CDR1 MNHEY and CDR2 SVGAGI. The CDR3 runs to 13 residues. In DNA, the CDR3 is TGTGCCAGCACCCTCAGATTGAACACTGAAGCTTTCTTT. Its translation: CASTLRLNTEAFF.

The count of this clone is one. This chain connects TRBV30 to TRBJ2-2; 7 nucleotides line up with TRBD1. The CDR3 is 14 residues long. Germline V gives CDR1 GTSNPN, CDR2 SVGIG (reference sequence). V shed 4 bases, J shed 4 bases, and the junction held 6 bases outside the gene matches. CDR3 nucleotide sequence: TGTGCCTGGACCCGGGACAGCGGCACCGGGGAGCTGTTTTTT. This codes for CAWTRDSGTGELFF.

This clone was observed a handful of times. The chain has TRBV19 and TRBJ2-6; 7 nucleotides line up with TRBD1. V dropped 10 bases and J dropped 0; count of bases not matched to a gene: 12. Germline assignment: CDR1 LNHDA and CDR2 SQIVND (reference sequence). This CDR3 region has 17 residues. The CDR3 DNA sequence: TGTGCCACTTCTGCGAGGGGGCGTACCTCTGGGGCCAACGTCCTGACTTTC. Translating gives CATSARGRTSGANVLTF.

The CDR3 DNA is TGCAGCGTTGAAGATAGGACAGGAGAACGGGGGGGCTACACCTTC. Translation gives CSVEDRTGERGGYTF. The chain combines TRBV29-1 with TRBJ1-2, with TRBD1 matching 7 bases. J gave up 8 bases and V 0 bases, and 12 bases lay outside the gene matches. CDR1 and CDR2 from the germline V gene are SQVTM and ANQGSEA. The CDR3 runs 15 residues.

The genes are TRBV6-1 and TRBJ2-2, with D possibly being TRBD1 (6 bases). V lost 9 bases to trimming and J lost 4 bases, with 15 bases between them. The CDR3 runs to 14 residues. From germline, CDR1 is MNHNS and CDR2 SASEGT. This chain's CDR3 is CASNRDRTTGELFF. The DNA of the CDR3 is TGTGCCAGTAACAGGGATAGGACCACCGGGGAGCTGTTTTTT.

V and J are TRBV21-1 and TRBJ2-3; TRBD2 is the table's D call, not checked against the DNA. TRBV21-1 is listed as a pseudogene. The CDR3 loop spans 17 amino acids. CDR3 sequence (DNA): TGTGCCAGCAGACTAGCGGGAGACCCCCCCCTCACAGATACGCAGTATTTT. The encoded protein is CASRLAGDPPLTDTQYF.

V and J are TRBV5-5 and TRBJ1-2; no reliable D call. CDR3 length: 14 residues. In germline, CDR1 is SGHKS, CDR2 YYEKEE (reference sequence). The V and J ends lost 0 bases and 4 bases respectively, with 10 bases between them. CDR3 sequence (DNA): TGTGCCAGCAGCTTGGCTGCCCTGAGCTATGGCTACACCTTC. It codes for CASSLAALSYGYTF. The variable domain in full, with the rest retrieved from reference TRBV5-5 and TRBJ1-2, is DAGVTQSPTHLIKTRGQQVTLRCSPISGHKSVSWYQQVLGQGPQFIFQYYEKEERGRGNFPDRFSARQFPNYSSELNVNALLLGDSALYLCASSLAALSYGYTFGSGTRLTVV.

This chain links TRBV29-1 with TRBJ1-2; D is uncertain. V lost 0 bases, J lost 7 bases, and 15 bases lay in between. The CDR3 extends over 14 amino acids. Looked up from germline, CDR1 is SQVTM and CDR2 is ANQGSEA. The CDR3 is CSVEEGWRAGGYTF. The CDR3 DNA reads TGCAGCGTTGAAGAAGGGTGGAGGGCTGGTGGCTACACCTTC.

This chain connects TRBV30 to TRBJ1-5; D may be TRBD1 (6 bases). The germline V gene encodes CDR1 GTSNPN and CDR2 SVGIG (reference sequence). The length of the CDR3 is 16 residues. Trimming took off 4 bases at V and 2 bases at J, with 18 bases between the two ends. The CDR3 is CAWMPGHSRGNQPQHF. Here the CDR3 DNA reads TGTGCCTGGATGCCGGGACACTCACGGGGCAATCAGCCCCAGCATTTT.

The rearrangement uses TRBV2 and TRBJ1-3, with 7 nucleotides matching TRBD1. The CDR3 loop spans 14 amino acids. Germline loops: CDR1 SNHLY, CDR2 FYNNEI. The J segment lost 0 bases and the V segment lost 8 bases, leaving 4 bases of the junction unmatched. In DNA, the CDR3 is TGTGCCAGCGGGGGACAGCACTCTGGAAACACCATATATTTT. Amino acids: CASGGQHSGNTIYF.

The rearrangement joins TRBV15 to TRBJ2-1; no clear D. This CDR3 region has 12 residues. Between the trimmed V and J ends, which lost 3 bases and 6 bases, there was a span of 6 bases. The germline V gene has CDR1 LNHNV and CDR2 YYDKDF (reference sequence). The CDR3 is CATSSSSNEQFF. The CDR3 DNA follows: TGTGCCACCAGCAGTAGCAGCAATGAGCAGTTCTTC. The whole variable domain, filled in from reference TRBV15 and TRBJ2-1, reads DAMVIQNPRYQVTQFGKPVTLSCSQTLNHNVMYWYQQKSSQAPKLLFHYYDKDFNNEADTPDNFQSRRPNTSFCFLDIRSPGLGDTAMYLCATSSSSNEQFFGPGTRLTVL.

This chain links TRBV4-1 with TRBJ2-7; TRBD2 might be the D (6 bases). The length of the CDR3 is 17 residues. The germline gives CDR1 MGHRA, CDR2 YSYEKL. Between the trimmed V and J ends, which lost 0 bases and 0 bases, there was a span of 15 bases. The CDR3 region has the DNA TGCGCCAGCAGCCAAGACTTTGCAGGAGGGAACTCCTACGAGCAGTACTTC. It is translated as CASSQDFAGGNSYEQYF.

The V gene is TRBV18, the J gene TRBJ2-7; TRBD2 matches at 11 bases. The CDR3 has 15 amino acids. The germline V gene encodes CDR1 KGHSH and CDR2 LQKENI. The J segment lost 0 bases and the V segment lost 3 bases, leaving 1 base of the junction unmatched. This chain's CDR3 is CASSPTSGGSYEQYF. The CDR3 bases are TGTGCCAGCTCACCCACTAGCGGGGGCTCCTACGAGCAGTACTTC.